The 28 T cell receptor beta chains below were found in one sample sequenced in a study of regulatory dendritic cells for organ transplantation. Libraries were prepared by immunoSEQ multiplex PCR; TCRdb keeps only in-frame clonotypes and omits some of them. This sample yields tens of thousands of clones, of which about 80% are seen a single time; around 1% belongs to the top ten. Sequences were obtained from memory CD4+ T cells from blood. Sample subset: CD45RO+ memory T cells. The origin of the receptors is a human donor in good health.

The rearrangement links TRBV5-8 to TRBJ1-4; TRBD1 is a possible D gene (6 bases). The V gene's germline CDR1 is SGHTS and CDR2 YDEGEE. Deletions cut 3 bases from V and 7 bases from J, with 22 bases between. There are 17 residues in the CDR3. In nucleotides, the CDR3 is TGTGCCAGCAGCTACCTTGGGGGCAGGGAGTGGAGTGAAAAACTGTTTTTT. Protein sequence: CASSYLGGREWSEKLFF.

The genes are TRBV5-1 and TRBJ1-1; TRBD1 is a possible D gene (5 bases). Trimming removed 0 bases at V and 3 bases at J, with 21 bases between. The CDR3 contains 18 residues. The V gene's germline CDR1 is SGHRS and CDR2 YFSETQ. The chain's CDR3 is CASSLAWGSRFEDTEAFF. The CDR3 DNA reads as TGCGCCAGCAGCTTGGCATGGGGCAGCAGATTTGAGGACACTGAAGCTTTCTTT.

In DNA form, the CDR3 reads TGCGCCAGCAGCCGTAACATTGCAGTGAACACCGGGGAGCTGTTTTTT. This sequence encodes CASSRNIAVNTGELFF. This sequence joins TRBV4-1 and TRBJ2-2; no definite D call. V shed 4 bases and J shed 1 base, with 13 bases lying between them. Germline CDR1 and CDR2: MGHRA and YSYEKL. The CDR3 sequence is 16 residues long.

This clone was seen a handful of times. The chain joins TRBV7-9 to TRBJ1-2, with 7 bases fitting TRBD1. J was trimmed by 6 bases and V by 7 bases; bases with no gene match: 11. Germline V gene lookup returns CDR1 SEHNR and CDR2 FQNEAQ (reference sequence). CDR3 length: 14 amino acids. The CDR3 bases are TGTGCCAGCACCAAATCGACAGGGAATGATGGCTACACCTTC. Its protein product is CASTKSTGNDGYTF. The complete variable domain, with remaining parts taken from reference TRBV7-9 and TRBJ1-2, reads DTGVSQNPRHKITKRGQNVTFRCDPISEHNRLYWYRQTLGQGPEFLTYFQNEAQLEKSRLLSDRFSAERPKGSFSTLEIQRTEQGDSAMYLCASTKSTGNDGYTFGSGTRLTVV.

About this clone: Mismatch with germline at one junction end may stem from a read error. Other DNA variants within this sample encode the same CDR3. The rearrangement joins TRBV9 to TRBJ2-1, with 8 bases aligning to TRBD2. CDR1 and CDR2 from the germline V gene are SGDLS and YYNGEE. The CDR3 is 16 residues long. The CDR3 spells CASSTGLAEVYNEQFF. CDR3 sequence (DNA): TGCGCCAGCAGCACTGGACTAGCTGAAGTTTACAATGAGCAGTTCTTC.

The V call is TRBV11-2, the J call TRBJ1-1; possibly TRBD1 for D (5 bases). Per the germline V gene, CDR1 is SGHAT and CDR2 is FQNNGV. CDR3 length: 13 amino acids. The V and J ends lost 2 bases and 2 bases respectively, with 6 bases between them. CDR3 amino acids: CASSLRGNTEAFF. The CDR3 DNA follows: TGTGCCAGCAGCTTAAGGGGAAACACTGAAGCTTTCTTT.

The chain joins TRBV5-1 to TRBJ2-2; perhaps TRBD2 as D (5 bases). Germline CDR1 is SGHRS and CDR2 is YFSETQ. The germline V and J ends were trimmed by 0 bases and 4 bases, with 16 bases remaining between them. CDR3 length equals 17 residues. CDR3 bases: TGCGCCAGCAGCTTGGACCCTCCGGACTCCTTCACCGGGGAGCTGTTTTTT. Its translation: CASSLDPPDSFTGELFF. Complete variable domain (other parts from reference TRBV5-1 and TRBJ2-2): KAGVTQTPRYLIKTRGQQVTLSCSPISGHRSVSWYQQTPGQGLQFLFEYFSETQRNKGNFPGRFSGRQFSNSRSEMNVSTLELGDSALYLCASSLDPPDSFTGELFFGEGSRLTVL.

CDR3 amino acids: CASSLSRQGSYEQYF. In DNA, the CDR3 is TGTGCCAGCAGTTTATCCCGACAGGGTTCCTACGAGCAGTACTTC. The gene calls are TRBV27 and TRBJ2-7; the match to TRBD1 covers 7 bases. CDR3 size: 15 residues. V dropped 0 bases and J dropped 1; count of bases not matched to a gene: 3. CDR1 and CDR2 from the germline V gene are MNHEY and SMNVEV (reference sequence).

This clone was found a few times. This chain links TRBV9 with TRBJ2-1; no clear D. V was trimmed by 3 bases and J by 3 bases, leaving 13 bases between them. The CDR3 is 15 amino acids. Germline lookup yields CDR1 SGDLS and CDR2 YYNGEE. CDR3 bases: TGTGCCAGCAGCGCGAAAGAGACACGCTACAATGAGCAGTTCTTC. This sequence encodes CASSAKETRYNEQFF.

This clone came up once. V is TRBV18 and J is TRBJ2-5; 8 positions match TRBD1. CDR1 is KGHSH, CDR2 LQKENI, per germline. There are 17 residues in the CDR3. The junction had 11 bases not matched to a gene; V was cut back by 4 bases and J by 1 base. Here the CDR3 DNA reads TGTGCCAGCTCACTCCCGGAGGACAGGGAGCCCCAAGAGACCCAGTACTTC. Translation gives CASSLPEDREPQETQYF.

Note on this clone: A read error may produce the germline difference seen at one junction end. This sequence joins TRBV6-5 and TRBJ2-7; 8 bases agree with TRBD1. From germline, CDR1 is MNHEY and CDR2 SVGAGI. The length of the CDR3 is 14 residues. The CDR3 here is CASSPGTGSFEQYF. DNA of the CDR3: TGTGCCAGCAGCCCCGGGACAGGCTCCTTCGAGCAGTACTTC.

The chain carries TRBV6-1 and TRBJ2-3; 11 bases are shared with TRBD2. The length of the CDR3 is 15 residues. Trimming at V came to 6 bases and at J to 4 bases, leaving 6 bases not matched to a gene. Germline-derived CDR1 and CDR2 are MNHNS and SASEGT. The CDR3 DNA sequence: TGTGCCAGCAGCTTTAGCGGGGGGGCCCCAGATACGCAGTATTTT. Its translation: CASSFSGGAPDTQYF.

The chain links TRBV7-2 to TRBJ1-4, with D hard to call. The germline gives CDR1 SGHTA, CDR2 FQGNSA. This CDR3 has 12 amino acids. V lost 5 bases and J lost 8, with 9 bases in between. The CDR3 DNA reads TGTGCCAGCAGCAGAAGCGAGGAAAAACTGTTTTTT. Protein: CASSRSEEKLFF.

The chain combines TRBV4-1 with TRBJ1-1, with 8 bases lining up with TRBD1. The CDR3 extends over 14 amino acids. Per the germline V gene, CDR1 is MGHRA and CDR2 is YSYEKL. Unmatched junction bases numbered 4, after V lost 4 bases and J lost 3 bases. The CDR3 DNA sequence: TGCGCCAGCAGCCTTCAGGGGGCCGACACTGAAGCTTTCTTT. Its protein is CASSLQGADTEAFF.

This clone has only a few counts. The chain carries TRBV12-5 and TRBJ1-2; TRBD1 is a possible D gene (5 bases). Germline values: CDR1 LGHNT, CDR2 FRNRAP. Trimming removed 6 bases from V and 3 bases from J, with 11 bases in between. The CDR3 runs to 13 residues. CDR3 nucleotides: TGTGCTAGTGGCGAAAGGGGTGACTATGGCTACACCTTC. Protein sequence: CASGERGDYGYTF.

CDR3 coding DNA: TGTGCCAGCTCGCCGACAGGTGCTGGAAACACCATATATTTT. This gives the protein CASSPTGAGNTIYF. The chain couples TRBV18 to TRBJ1-3; D possibly corresponds to TRBD1 (6 bases). The CDR3 extends over 14 amino acids. The V and J ends lost 6 bases and 2 bases respectively, with 11 bases between them. In germline, CDR1 is KGHSH, CDR2 LQKENI.

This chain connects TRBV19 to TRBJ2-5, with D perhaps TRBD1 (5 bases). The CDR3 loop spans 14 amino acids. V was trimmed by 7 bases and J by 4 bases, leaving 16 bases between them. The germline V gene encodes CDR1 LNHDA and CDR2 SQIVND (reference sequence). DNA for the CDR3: TGTGCCAGTAAATCGACAGCCCCACCAGAGACCCAGTACTTC. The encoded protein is CASKSTAPPETQYF.

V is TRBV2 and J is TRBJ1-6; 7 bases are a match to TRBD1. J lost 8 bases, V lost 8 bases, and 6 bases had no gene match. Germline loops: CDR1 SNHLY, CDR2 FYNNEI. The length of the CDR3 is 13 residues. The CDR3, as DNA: TGTGCCAGCTTCCCGGACAGGCATTCACCCCTCCACTTT. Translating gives CASFPDRHSPLHF.

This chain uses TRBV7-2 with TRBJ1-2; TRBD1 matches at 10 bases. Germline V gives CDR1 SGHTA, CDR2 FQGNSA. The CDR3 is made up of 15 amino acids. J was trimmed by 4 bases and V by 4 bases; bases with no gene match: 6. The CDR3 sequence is CASSSGGDRGYGYTF. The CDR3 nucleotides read TGTGCCAGCAGCTCAGGGGGGGACAGGGGCTATGGCTACACCTTC.

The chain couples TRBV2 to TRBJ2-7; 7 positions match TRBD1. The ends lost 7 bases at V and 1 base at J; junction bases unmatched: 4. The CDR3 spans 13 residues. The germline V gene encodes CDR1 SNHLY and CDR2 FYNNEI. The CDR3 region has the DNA TGTGCCAGCATCCTACAGGGGTCCTACGAGCAGTACTTC. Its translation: CASILQGSYEQYF.

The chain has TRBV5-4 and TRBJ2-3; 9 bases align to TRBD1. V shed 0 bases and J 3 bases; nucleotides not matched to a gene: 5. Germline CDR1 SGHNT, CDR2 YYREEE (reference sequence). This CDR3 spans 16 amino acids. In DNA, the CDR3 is TGTGCCAGCAGCTTGGCCCACAGGGGGCAGACAGATACGCAGTATTTT. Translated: CASSLAHRGQTDTQYF.

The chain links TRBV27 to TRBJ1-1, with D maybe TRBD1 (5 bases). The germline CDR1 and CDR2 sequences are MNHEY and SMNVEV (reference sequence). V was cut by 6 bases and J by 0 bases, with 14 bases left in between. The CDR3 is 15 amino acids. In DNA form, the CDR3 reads TGTGCCAGCAGCTATTTGGGGCAGCTGAACACTGAAGCTTTCTTT. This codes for CASSYLGQLNTEAFF.

The CDR3 loop is CASRGKGDNEAFF. The CDR3, as DNA: TGTGCCAGCCGGGGCAAGGGGGACAATGAAGCTTTCTTT. The chain carries TRBV21-1 and TRBJ1-1; TRBD1 reflects the table's D call only, with no check against the DNA. TRBV21-1 is a listed pseudogene. The CDR3 runs to 13 residues.

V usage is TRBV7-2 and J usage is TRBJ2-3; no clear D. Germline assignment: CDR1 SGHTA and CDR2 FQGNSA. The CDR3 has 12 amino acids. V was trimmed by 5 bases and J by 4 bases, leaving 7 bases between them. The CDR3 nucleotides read TGTGCCAGCAGCCCCTTTGCAGATACGCAGTATTTT. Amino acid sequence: CASSPFADTQYF.

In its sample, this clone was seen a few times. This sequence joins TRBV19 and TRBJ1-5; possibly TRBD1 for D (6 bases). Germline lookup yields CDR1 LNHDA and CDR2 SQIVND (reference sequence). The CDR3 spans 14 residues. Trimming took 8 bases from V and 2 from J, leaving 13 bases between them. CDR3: CASLYRAGNQPQHF. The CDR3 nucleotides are TGTGCCAGTCTGTACAGGGCTGGCAATCAGCCCCAGCATTTT.

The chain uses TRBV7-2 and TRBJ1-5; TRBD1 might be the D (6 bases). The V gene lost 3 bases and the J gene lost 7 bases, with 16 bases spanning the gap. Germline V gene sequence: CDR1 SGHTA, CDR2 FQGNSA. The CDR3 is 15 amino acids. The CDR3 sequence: CASSFSGEGRQPQHF. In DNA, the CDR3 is TGTGCCAGCAGCTTTTCAGGGGAAGGAAGACAGCCCCAGCATTTT.

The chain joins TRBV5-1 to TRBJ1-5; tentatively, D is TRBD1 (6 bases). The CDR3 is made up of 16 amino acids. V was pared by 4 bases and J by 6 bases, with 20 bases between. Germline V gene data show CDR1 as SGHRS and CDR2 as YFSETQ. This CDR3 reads CASSLFGGGDGQPQHF. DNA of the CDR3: TGCGCCAGCAGCCTATTTGGAGGGGGGGACGGTCAGCCCCAGCATTTT.

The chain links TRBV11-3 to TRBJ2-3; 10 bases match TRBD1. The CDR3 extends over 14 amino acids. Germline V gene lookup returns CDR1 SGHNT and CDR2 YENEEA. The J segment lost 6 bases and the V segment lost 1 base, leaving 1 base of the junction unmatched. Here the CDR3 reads CASSLGQGADTQYF. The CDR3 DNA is TGTGCCAGCAGCTTAGGACAGGGGGCCGATACGCAGTATTTT.